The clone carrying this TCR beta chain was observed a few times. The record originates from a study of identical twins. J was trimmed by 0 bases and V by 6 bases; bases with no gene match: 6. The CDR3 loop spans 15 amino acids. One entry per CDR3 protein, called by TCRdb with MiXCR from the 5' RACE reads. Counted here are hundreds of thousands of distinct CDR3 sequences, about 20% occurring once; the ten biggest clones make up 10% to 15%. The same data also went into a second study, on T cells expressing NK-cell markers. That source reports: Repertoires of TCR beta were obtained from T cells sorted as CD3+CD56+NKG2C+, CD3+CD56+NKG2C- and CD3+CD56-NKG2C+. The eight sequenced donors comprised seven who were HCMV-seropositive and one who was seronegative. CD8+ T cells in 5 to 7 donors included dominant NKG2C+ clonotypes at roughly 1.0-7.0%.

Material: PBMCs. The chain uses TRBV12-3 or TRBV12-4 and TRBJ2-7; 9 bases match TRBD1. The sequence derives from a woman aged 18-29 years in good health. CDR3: CASRNRQGVSYEQYF. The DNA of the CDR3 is TGTGCCAGCAGGAATCGACAGGGGGTCTCCTACGAGCAGTACTTC.